Below, 7 T cell receptor delta chains from the same sample are listed, as sequenced in a study of gamma-delta T cells after stem cell transplantation (dated by TCRdb to the mid-2010s). The library was obtained by RT-PCR. The instrument was an Illumina MiSeq. Public reads were reanalyzed in TCRdb with CATT, and rows carrying the same DNA were merged afterwards. The sample table contains about 4,500 delta-chain clones; only one count was recorded for 16% of them. More than 4.5% of the sample comes from the top ten. Sequencing was performed on gamma-delta T cells. These receptors all come from a human donor. It is not recorded whose cells these are; they may come from a transplant donor.

In the case of this clone: One base away lies a much larger clone, so this may be a sequencing read error. The V and J genes are TRDV2 and TRDJ3, with 13 bases that match TRDD3. Here the J gene came from matching the DNA to germline, since TCRdb omits it. CDR3 length: 20 amino acids. Germline V gives CDR1 GEAIGNYY, CDR2 EKD. The CDR3 reads CACDKVLGDTRSWDTRRMFF. The CDR3 DNA sequence: TGTGCCTGTGACAAAGTACTGGGGGATACGCGCTCCTGGGACACCCGACGGATGTTTTTC.

On this clone: Within the sample, other DNA sequences also encode this same CDR3. The chain is built from TRDV1 and TRDJ2, with D possibly TRDD2 on 8 matching bases. This CDR3 contains 26 residues. V lost 0 bases, J lost 2 bases, and 40 bases lay in between. Germline V gene sequence: CDR1 TSWWSYY, CDR2 QGS. CDR3 sequence (DNA): TGTGCTCTTGGGGAACTTAGGCTTCCTACCGTTCTGTCGTCGTCTGGTCCACTGGGGTTGACAGCACAACTCTTCTTT. Translating it yields CALGELRLPTVLSSSGPLGLTAQLFF.

This chain connects TRDV1 to TRDJ1; 9 nucleotides match TRDD3. The CDR3 extends over 18 amino acids. The germline CDR1 and CDR2 sequences are TSWWSYY and QGS. V shed 2 bases, J shed 2 bases, and the junction held 12 bases outside the gene matches. CDR3 sequence reads: CALGEMTGGRPGTDKLIF. Written as DNA, the CDR3 is TGTGCTCTTGGGGAAATGACTGGGGGACGACCGGGGACCGATAAACTCATCTTT.

Details on this clone: With a much larger clone just one base away, this may be a read error. The chain is built from TRDV3 and TRDJ1; 12 bases are shared with TRDD3. Germline CDR1 TVYSNPD, CDR2 GDNSRS (reference sequence). The CDR3 length is 19 residues. V lost 4 bases to trimming and J lost 2 bases; unmatched junction nucleotides: 20. The CDR3 reads CAYLLRWMVLGDTTDKLIF. CDR3 bases: TGTGCCTACCTCCTAAGATGGATGGTACTGGGGGATACTACCGATAAACTCATCTTT.

As for this clone: The germline gene is not matched at one end of the junction; a read error may be the cause. This sequence joins TRDV1 and TRDJ1; TRDD3 aligns across 13 bases. Per the germline V gene, CDR1 is TSWWSYY and CDR2 is QGS. CDR3 length equals 24 residues. Here the CDR3 reads CALGELSRTSTSYWGIRNTDKPIF. CDR3 sequence (DNA): TGTGCTCTTGGGGAATTGTCCCGGACTTCCACCTCGTACTGGGGGATACGAAACACCGACAAACCCATCTTT.

The V and J genes are TRDV3 and TRDJ1; 11 bases match TRDD3. The J gene is not listed in TCRdb, so it was assigned here from a DNA match to germline. CDR3 size: 20 residues. After removal of 5 bases from V and 2 bases from J, the junction contained 25 bases not matched to a gene. Looked up from germline, CDR1 is TVYSNPD and CDR2 is GDNSRS (reference sequence). CDR3 nucleotide sequence: TGTGCCCTAGCTTGTACTACCAGACGAAATGGGGGATACGGGACCGATAAACTCATCTTT. Translation: CALACTTRRNGGYGTDKLIF.

This clone was detected a few times. Its ends do not fully match the called genes, so a read error is possible. At the DNA level, this CDR3 is encoded by other sequences in the same sample as well. The chain has TRDV1 and TRDJ1; 9 bases agree with TRDD3. CDR3 length equals 23 residues. From germline, CDR1 is TSWWSYY and CDR2 QGS. CDR3 in DNA: TGTGCTCTTGGGGGCATCTGGTCCCCCATCGCCCTCCTGGGGGATTGGTACACCGATAAACTCATCTTC. Its protein product is CALGGIWSPIALLGDWYTDKLIF.